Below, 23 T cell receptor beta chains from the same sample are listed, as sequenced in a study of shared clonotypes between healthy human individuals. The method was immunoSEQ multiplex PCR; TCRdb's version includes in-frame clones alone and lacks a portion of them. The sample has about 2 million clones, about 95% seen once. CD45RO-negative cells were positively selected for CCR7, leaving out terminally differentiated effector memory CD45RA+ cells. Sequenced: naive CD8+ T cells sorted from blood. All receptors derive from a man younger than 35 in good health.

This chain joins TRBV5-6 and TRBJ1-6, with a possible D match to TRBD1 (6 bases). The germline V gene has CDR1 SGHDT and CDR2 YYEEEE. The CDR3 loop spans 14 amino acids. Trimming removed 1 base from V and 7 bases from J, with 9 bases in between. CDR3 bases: TGTGCCAGCAGCTTGAGGGACACCAATTCACCCCTCCACTTT. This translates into CASSLRDTNSPLHF.

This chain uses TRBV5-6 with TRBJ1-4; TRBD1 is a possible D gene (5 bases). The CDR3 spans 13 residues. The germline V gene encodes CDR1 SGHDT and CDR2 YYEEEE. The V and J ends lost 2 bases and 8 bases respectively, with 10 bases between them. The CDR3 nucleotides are TGTGCCAGCAGCTTAGGGGACCTCGAAAAACTGTTTTTT. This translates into CASSLGDLEKLFF.

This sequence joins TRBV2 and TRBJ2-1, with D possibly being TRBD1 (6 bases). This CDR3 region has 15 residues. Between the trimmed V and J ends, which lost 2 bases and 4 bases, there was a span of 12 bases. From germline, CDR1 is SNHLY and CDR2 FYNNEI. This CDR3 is CASSEWTEGYNEQFF. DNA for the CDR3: TGTGCCAGCAGTGAATGGACAGAGGGGTACAATGAGCAGTTCTTC.

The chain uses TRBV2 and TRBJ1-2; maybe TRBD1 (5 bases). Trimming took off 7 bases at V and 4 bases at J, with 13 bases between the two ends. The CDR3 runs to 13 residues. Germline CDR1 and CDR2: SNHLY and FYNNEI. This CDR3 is CASMRPGVYGYTF. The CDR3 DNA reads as TGTGCCAGCATGCGTCCGGGGGTCTATGGCTACACCTTC.

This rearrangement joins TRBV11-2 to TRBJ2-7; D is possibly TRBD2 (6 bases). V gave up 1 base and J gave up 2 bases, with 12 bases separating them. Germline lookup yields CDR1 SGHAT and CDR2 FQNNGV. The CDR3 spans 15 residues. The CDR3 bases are TGTGCCAGCAGCTTAGGCGGGGCTGAGGCCTACGAGCAGTACTTC. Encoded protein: CASSLGGAEAYEQYF.

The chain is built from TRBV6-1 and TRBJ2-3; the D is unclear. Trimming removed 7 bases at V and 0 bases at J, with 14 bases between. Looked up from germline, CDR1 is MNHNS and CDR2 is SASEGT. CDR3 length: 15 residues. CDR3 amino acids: CASTEPPTSTDTQYF. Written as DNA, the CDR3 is TGTGCCAGCACCGAACCCCCAACTAGCACAGATACGCAGTATTTT.

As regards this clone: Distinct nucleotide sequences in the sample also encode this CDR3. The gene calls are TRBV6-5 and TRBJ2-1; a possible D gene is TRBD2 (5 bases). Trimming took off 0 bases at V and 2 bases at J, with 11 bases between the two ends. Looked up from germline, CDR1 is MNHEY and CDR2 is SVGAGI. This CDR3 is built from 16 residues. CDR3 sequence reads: CASSYSSGEAYNEQFF. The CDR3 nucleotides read TGTGCCAGCAGTTACTCGAGCGGAGAAGCCTACAATGAGCAGTTCTTC.

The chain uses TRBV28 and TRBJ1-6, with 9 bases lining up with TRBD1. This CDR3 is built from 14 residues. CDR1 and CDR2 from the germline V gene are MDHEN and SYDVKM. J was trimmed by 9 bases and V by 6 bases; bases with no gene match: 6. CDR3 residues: CASSRTGGVSPLHF. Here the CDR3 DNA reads TGTGCCAGCAGCCGCACAGGGGGCGTTTCACCCCTCCACTTT.

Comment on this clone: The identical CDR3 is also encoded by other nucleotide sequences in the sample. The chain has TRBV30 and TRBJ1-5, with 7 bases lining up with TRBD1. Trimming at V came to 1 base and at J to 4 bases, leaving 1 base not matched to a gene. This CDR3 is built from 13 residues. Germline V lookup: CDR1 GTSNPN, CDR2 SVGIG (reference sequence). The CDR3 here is CAWSGQGNQPQHF. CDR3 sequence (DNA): TGTGCCTGGAGTGGACAGGGAAATCAGCCCCAGCATTTT.

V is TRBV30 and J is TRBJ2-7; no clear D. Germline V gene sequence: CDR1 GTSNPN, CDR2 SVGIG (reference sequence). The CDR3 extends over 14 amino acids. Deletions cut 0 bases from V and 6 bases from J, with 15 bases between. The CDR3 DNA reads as TGTGCCTGGAGTGTTATGGCCGACTTTGGCGAGCAGTACTTC. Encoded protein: CAWSVMADFGEQYF. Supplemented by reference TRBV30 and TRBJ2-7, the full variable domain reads SQTIHQWPATLVQPVGSPLSLECTVEGTSNPNLYWYRQAAGRGLQLLFYSVGIGQISSEVPQNLSASRPQDRQFILSSKKLLLSDSGFYLCAWSVMADFGEQYFGPGTRLTVT.

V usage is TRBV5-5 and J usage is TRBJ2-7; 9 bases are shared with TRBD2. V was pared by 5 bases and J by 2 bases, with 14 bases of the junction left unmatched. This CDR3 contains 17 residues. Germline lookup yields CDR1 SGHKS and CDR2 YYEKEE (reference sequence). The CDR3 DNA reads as TGTGCCAGCAGATCAGGGGCGGGAGGGCCGCGAACCTACGAGCAGTACTTC. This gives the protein CASRSGAGGPRTYEQYF.

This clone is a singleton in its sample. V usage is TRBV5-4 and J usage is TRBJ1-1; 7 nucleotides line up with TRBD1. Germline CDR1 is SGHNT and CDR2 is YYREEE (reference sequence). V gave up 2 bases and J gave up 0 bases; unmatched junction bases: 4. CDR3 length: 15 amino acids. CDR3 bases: TGTGCCAGCAGCTTCACAGGGGCCATGAACACTGAAGCTTTCTTT. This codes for CASSFTGAMNTEAFF.

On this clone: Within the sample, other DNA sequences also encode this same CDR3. In DNA, the CDR3 is TGCGCCAGCAGCCAAGTTGTGGGCCCAGAGACCCAGTACTTC. It is translated as CASSQVVGPETQYF. The J gene is TRBJ2-5, the V gene TRBV4-1; D gene unclear. V shed 1 base and J shed 4 bases, with 10 bases lying between them. The germline gives CDR1 MGHRA, CDR2 YSYEKL. The CDR3 runs 14 residues.

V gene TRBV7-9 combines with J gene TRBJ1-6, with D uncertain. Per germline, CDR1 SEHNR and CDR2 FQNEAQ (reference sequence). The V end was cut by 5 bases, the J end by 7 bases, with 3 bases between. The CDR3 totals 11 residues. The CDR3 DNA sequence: TGTGCCAGCAGCGTCAATTCACCCCTCCACTTT. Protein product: CASSVNSPLHF.

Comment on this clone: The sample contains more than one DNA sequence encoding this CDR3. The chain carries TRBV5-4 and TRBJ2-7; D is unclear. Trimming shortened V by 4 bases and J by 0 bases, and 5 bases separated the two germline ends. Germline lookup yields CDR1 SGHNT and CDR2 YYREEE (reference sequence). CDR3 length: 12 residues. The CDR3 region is CASSASSYEQYF. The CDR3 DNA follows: TGTGCCAGCAGCGCTAGCTCCTACGAGCAGTACTTC.

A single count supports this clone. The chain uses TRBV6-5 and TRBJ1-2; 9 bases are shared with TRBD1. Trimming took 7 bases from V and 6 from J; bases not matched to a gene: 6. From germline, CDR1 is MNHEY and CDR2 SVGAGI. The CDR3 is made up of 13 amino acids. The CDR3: CASTDGTGHGYTF. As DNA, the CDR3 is TGTGCCAGCACGGACGGGACAGGGCATGGCTACACCTTC.

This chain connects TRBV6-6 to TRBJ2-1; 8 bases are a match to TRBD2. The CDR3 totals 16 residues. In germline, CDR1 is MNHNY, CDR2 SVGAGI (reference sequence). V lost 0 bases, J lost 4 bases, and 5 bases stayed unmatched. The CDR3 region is CASSYSVQREYNEQFF. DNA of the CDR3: TGTGCCAGCAGTTACTCCGTCCAGCGGGAGTACAATGAGCAGTTCTTC.

For the CDR3, the DNA is TGCGCCAGCAGCTCCTCCGGGACAGATGGAGAAAAACTGTTTTTT. Its protein is CASSSSGTDGEKLFF. The chain carries TRBV4-1 and TRBJ1-4; 7 bases are a match to TRBD1. This CDR3 contains 15 residues. V lost 5 bases, J lost 8 bases, and 11 bases stayed unmatched. Germline CDR1 and CDR2: MGHRA and YSYEKL.

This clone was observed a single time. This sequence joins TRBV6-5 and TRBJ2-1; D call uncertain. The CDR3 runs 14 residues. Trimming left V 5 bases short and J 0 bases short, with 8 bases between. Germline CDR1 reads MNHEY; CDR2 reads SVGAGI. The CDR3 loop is CASSPLSSYNEQFF. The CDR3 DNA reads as TGTGCCAGCAGTCCGCTTTCCTCCTACAATGAGCAGTTCTTC.

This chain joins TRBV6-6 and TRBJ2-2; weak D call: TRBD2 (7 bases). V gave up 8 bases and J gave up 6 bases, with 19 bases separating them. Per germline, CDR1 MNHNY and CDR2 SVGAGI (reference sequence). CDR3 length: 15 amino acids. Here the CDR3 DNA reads TGTGCCAGCGACTTCGGGGGGCCGGTGGCCGGGGAGCTGTTTTTT. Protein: CASDFGGPVAGELFF.

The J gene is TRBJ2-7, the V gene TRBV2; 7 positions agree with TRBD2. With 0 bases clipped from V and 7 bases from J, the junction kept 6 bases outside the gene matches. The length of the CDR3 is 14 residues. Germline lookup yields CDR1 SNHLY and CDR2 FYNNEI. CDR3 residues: CASSEAGGREEQYF. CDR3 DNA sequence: TGTGCCAGCAGTGAAGCGGGGGGGAGGGAAGAGCAGTACTTC. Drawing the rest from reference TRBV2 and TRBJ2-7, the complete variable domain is EPEVTQTPSHQVTQMGQEVILRCVPISNHLYFYWYRQILGQKVEFLVSFYNNEISEKSEIFDDQFSVERPDGSNFTLKIRSTKLEDSAMYFCASSEAGGREEQYFGPGTRLTVT.

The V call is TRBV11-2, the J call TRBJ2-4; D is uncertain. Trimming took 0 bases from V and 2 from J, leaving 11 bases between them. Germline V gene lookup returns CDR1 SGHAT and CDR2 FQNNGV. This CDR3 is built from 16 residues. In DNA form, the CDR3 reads TGTGCCAGCAGCTTAGAGACTTGGGCTTCCAAAAACATTCAGTACTTC. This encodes CASSLETWASKNIQYF.

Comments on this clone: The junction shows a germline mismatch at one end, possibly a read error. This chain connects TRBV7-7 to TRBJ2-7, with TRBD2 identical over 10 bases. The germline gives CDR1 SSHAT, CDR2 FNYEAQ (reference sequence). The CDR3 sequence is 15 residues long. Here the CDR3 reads CASSPGLAGDYEQYF. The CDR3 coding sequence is TGTGCTAGCAGCCCCGGGCTAGCGGGAGACTACGAGCAGTACTTC.